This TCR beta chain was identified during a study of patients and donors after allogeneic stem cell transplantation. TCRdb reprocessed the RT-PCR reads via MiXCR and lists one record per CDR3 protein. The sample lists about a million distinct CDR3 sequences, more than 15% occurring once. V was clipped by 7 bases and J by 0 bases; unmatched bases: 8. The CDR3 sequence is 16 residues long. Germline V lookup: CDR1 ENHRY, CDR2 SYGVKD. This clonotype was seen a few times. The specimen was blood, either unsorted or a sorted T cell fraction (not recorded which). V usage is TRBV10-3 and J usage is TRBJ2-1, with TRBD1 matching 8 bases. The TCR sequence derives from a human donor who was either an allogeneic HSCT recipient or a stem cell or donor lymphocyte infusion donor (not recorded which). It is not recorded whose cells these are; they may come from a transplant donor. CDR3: CAIMKDRDDSYNEQFF. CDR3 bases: TGTGCCATCATGAAGGACAGGGATGACTCCTACAATGAGCAGTTCTTC.